Listed below are T cell receptor beta chains from one sample, sequenced in a study of T cells in Graves' hyperthyroidism and ophthalmopathy. Each CDR3 protein is one row after TCRdb ran MiXCR on the multiplex PCR reads. The table shows roughly 740,000 distinct CDR3 sequences, with about 16% occurring only once. Sequenced input: blood. All receptors derive from a man younger than 35 with Graves' hyperthyroidism. The CDR3 runs from the conserved cysteine through the conserved F or W. Each record gives: clone size, D gene, J gene, V gene, CDR3 protein, CDR3 DNA. The D gene is left open where the match is weak. Clone size is given for some rows only: seen once, a few or many times, or a class if the clone is expanded.

>many|-|TRBJ1-1|TRBV20-1
CSARFPQGSTEAFF
TGCAGTGCTAGGTTCCCTCAGGGTAGCACTGAAGCTTTCTTT
>-|-|TRBJ1-3|TRBV9
CASSSPGTGNTIYF
TGTGCCAGCAGCTCCCCGGGGACTGGAAACACCATATATTTT
>-|-|TRBJ1-1|TRBV6-2/TRBV6-3
CASSQVLSGANTEAFF
TGTGCCAGCAGTCAGGTCCTTTCAGGGGCGAACACTGAAGCTTTCTTT
>few|-|TRBJ1-4|TRBV6-1
CASSVDPIATNEKLFF
TGTGCCAGCAGTGTTGACCCTATTGCAACTAATGAAAAACTGTTTTTT
>few|TRBD1|TRBJ2-7|TRBV28
CASRPTQGNGEQYF
TGTGCCAGCAGACCTACACAGGGGAACGGCGAGCAGTACTTC
>-|TRBD1|TRBJ2-7|TRBV20-1
CSYRQGSSYEQYF
TGCAGTTATCGACAGGGGAGCTCCTACGAGCAGTACTTC
>-|-|TRBJ2-1|TRBV4-1
CASSLRGRSGLPISGNEQFF
TGCGCCAGCAGCCTCCGAGGCCGGTCCGGACTTCCCATCTCGGGCAATGAGCAGTTCTTC
>-|-|TRBJ2-2|TRBV28
CASRPSGAKGSRELFF
TGTGCCAGCAGACCTTCAGGAGCCAAAGGTAGTCGGGAGCTGTTTTTT
>few|-|TRBJ2-1|TRBV3-1
CASSQEVYNEQFF
TGTGCCAGCAGCCAAGAAGTCTACAATGAGCAGTTCTTC
>many|TRBD1|TRBJ1-2|TRBV11-1
CASSLSDRGKRGYTF
TGTGCCAGCAGCTTATCGGACAGGGGAAAGCGCGGCTACACCTTC
>-|TRBD1|TRBJ2-7|TRBV27
CASRTARTGGFYEQYF
TGTGCCAGCAGAACCGCCCGGACAGGGGGGTTCTACGAGCAGTACTTC
>many|TRBD1|TRBJ2-2|TRBV30
CAWSGDSNTGELFF
TGTGCCTGGAGCGGGGACAGTAACACCGGGGAGCTGTTTTTT
>many|TRBD2|TRBJ2-7|TRBV6-2/TRBV6-3
CASSYSTMDWGAGRVEQYF
TGTGCCAGCAGTTACTCCACAATGGACTGGGGAGCGGGACGGGTCGAGCAGTACTTC
>-|TRBD2|TRBJ2-7|TRBV18
CASSYGLAGGPGEQYF
TGTGCCAGCTCGTATGGACTAGCGGGAGGGCCAGGCGAGCAGTACTTC
>few|-|TRBJ2-1|TRBV29-1
CSVEVGGFYNEQFF
TGCAGCGTTGAAGTGGGAGGTTTCTACAATGAGCAGTTCTTC
>many|-|TRBJ2-7|TRBV7-9
CASSLEQVVAEPYEQYF
TGTGCCAGCAGCTTAGAGCAGGTCGTAGCGGAGCCTTACGAGCAGTACTTC
>many|TRBD2|TRBJ2-7|TRBV7-2
CASSPPTSGRASLDEQYF
TGTGCCAGCAGCCCCCCAACTAGCGGGAGGGCCTCTTTGGACGAGCAGTACTTC
>many|-|TRBJ1-5|TRBV12-3/TRBV12-4
CASTTQTHRAGNQPQHF
TGTGCCAGCACCACACAGACACATCGGGCCGGCAATCAGCCCCAGCATTTT
>many|-|TRBJ2-3|TRBV7-6
CASSLVSRADTQYF
TGTGCCAGCAGCTTAGTGAGTAGGGCGGATACGCAGTATTTT
>-|-|TRBJ2-7|TRBV28
CASSFARKSSYEQYF
TGTGCCAGCTCCTTCGCAAGGAAGAGCTCCTACGAGCAGTACTTC
>many|-|TRBJ2-1|TRBV7-9
CASSRTYNEQFF
TGTGCCAGCAGCCGGACATACAATGAGCAGTTCTTC
>-|-|TRBJ2-7|TRBV15
CATSRDGEISYEQYF
TGTGCCACCAGCAGAGACGGGGAGATCTCCTACGAGCAGTACTTC
>many|TRBD2|TRBJ2-3|TRBV30
CAGSGTTDTQYF
TGTGCCGGTAGCGGGACCACAGATACGCAGTATTTT
>many|TRBD1|TRBJ2-7|TRBV2
CASARQGSYEQYF
TGTGCCAGCGCGAGACAGGGTTCCTACGAGCAGTACTTC
>many|-|TRBJ1-1|TRBV30
CAWSRKGGSTEAFF
TGTGCCTGGAGTCGGAAGGGGGGTAGCACTGAAGCTTTCTTT
>few|TRBD2|TRBJ2-1|TRBV9
CASNFLAGAVYEQFF
TGTGCCAGCAACTTCTTAGCGGGAGCTGTTTATGAGCAGTTCTTC
>few|-|TRBJ1-2|TRBV19
CASRVQVVYGYTF
TGTGCCAGTAGGGTGCAGGTCGTCTATGGCTACACCTTC
>-|TRBD1|TRBJ2-2|TRBV6-5
CASSLWTGGKAGELFF
TGTGCCAGCAGTTTGTGGACAGGGGGCAAGGCCGGGGAGCTGTTTTTT
>-|-|TRBJ2-3|TRBV27
CASNPRGTDTQYF
TGTGCCAGCAACCCGAGGGGCACAGATACGCAGTATTTT
>-|TRBD1|TRBJ1-1|TRBV4-3
CASSQDPNWREQGVRDTEAFF
TGCGCCAGCAGCCAAGATCCAAATTGGCGTGAACAGGGGGTGAGGGACACTGAAGCTTTCTTT
>few|TRBD2|TRBJ2-5|TRBV20-1
CSAIGLEGETQYF
TGCAGTGCTATTGGACTAGAGGGAGAGACCCAGTACTTC
>-|-|TRBJ1-4|TRBV6-1
CASSPSVPTNEKLFF
TGTGCCAGCAGTCCCTCCGTACCAACTAATGAAAAACTGTTTTTT
>-|-|TRBJ2-1|TRBV27
CASVQGIISGLATSSYNEQFF
TGTGCCAGCGTACAGGGGATTATTTCTGGGCTAGCGACGAGCTCCTACAATGAGCAGTTCTTC
>few|-|TRBJ2-6|TRBV7-9
CASSLLGVGANVLTF
TGTGCCAGCAGCTTACTGGGAGTTGGGGCCAACGTCCTGACTTTC
>-|TRBD2|TRBJ2-3|TRBV7-2
CASSLLRGGTTDTQYF
TGTGCCAGCAGCTTACTTCGGGGGGGAACTACAGATACGCAGTATTTT
>few|-|TRBJ2-7|TRBV9
CASSGSGVGEQYF
TGTGCCAGCAGCGGATCGGGAGTTGGCGAGCAGTACTTC
>-|-|TRBJ2-2|TRBV10-2
CASTPTDNTGELFF
TGCGCCAGCACCCCGACGGATAACACCGGGGAGCTGTTTTTT